These T cell receptor beta chains were read from a single sample in a study of blood T cell repertoires in COVID-19. The data were produced by immunoSEQ multiplex PCR, yet TCRdb's version contains in-frame clones alone and is incomplete. Seen here are about 230,000 clones, about nine tenths observed once, and the top ten hold around 3.7%. The sequenced sample was PBMCs or T cells enriched from blood (not recorded which). The receptors come from a woman aged 30 to 39 with acute COVID-19. CDR3s include the opening cysteine and the closing phenylalanine or tryptophan. The D gene is left open where the match is weak.

D	V	J	CDR3	DNA
.	TRBV28	TRBJ1-5	CASTSPGPGGQPQHF	TGTGCCAGCACCTCCCCTGGGCCTGGTGGGCAGCCCCAGCATTTT
TRBD2	TRBV18	TRBJ2-7	CASSRSGGAYEQYF	TGTGCCAGCTCAAGGAGCGGGGGGGCCTACGAGCAGTACTTC
.	TRBV11-3	TRBJ2-2	CASSFEASGELFF	TGTGCCAGCAGCTTCGAGGCTAGCGGGGAGCTGTTTTTT
TRBD1	TRBV13	TRBJ1-4	CASSLYGEDRDEKLFF	TGTGCCAGCAGCCTCTATGGCGAAGACAGGGATGAAAAACTGTTTTTT
.	TRBV4-3	TRBJ2-7	CASSQGGNSYEQYF	TGCGCCAGCAGCCAAGGAGGGAACTCCTACGAGCAGTACTTC
TRBD1	TRBV18	TRBJ1-5	CASSLGQGANQPQHF	TGTGCCAGCTCACTAGGACAGGGGGCCAATCAGCCCCAGCATTTT
TRBD1	TRBV6-5	TRBJ1-6	CASSLGTGGNNSPLHF	TGTGCCAGCAGTTTGGGAACAGGGGGGAATAATTCACCCCTCCACTTT
.	TRBV7-8	TRBJ2-7	CASSFRGLSYEQYF	TGTGCCAGCAGCTTTAGGGGACTTTCATACGAGCAGTACTTC
TRBD1	TRBV10-2	TRBJ2-7	CASNDEQGEFWAPYEQYF	TGCGCCAGCAACGACGAGCAGGGGGAATTTTGGGCTCCCTACGAGCAGTACTTC
TRBD1	TRBV7-3	TRBJ1-4	CASRPGTATNEKLFF	TGTGCCAGCAGACCCGGGACAGCAACTAATGAAAAACTGTTTTTT
.	TRBV9	TRBJ2-1	CASGGSGSYNEQFF	TGTGCCAGCGGGGGCAGCGGCTCCTACAATGAGCAGTTCTTC
.	TRBV18	TRBJ1-5	CASSPGGVEPQHF	TGTGCCAGCTCACCAGGGGGCGTAGAGCCCCAGCATTTT
TRBD1	TRBV18	TRBJ2-7	CASSPLGTGGSYEQYF	TGTGCCAGCTCACCACTCGGGACAGGGGGATCCTACGAGCAGTACTTC